In this sample, the clone carrying this T cell receptor beta chain turned up once. The target antigen is unknown. PCR was performed using 60 Vbeta and 13 Jbeta primers. Here immunoSEQ multiplex PCR was the method, and the copy in TCRdb shows in-frame clones only, minus some. The sample has 95,000 to 100,000 clones, roughly 76% seen once. These data come from a study of cytomegalovirus exposure and HLA in healthy donors. Study-level results: Sequencing likely caused a cluster of highly shared sequence variants. Among immune exposure information, only CMV serostatus was available.

The material sequenced was PBMCs. This sequence was found in a human donor in good health.

In DNA form, the CDR3 reads TGTGCCAGCACCGGGGGGGGCTCGAACTATGGCTACACCTTC. It translates to CASTGGGSNYGYTF. This sequence joins TRBV2 and TRBJ1-2, with D possibly being TRBD1 (6 bases). The CDR3 covers 14 residues. The germline gives CDR1 SNHLY, CDR2 FYNNEI. Trimming took off 7 bases at V and 2 bases at J, with 14 bases between the two ends.